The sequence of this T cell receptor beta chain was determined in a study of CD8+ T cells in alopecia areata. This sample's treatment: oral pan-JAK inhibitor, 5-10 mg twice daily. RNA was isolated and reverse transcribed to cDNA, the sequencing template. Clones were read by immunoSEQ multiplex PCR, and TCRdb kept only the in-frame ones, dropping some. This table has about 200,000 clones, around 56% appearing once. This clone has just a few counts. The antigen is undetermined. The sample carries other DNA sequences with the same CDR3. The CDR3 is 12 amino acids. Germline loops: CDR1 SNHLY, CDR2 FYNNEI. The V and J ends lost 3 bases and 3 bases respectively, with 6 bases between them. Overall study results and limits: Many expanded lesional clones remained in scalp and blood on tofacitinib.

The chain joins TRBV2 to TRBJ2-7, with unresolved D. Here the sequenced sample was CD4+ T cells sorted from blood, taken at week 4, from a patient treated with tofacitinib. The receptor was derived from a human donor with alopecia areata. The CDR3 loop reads CASSDRGYEQYF. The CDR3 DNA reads TGTGCCAGCAGTGATCGAGGCTACGAGCAGTACTTC.